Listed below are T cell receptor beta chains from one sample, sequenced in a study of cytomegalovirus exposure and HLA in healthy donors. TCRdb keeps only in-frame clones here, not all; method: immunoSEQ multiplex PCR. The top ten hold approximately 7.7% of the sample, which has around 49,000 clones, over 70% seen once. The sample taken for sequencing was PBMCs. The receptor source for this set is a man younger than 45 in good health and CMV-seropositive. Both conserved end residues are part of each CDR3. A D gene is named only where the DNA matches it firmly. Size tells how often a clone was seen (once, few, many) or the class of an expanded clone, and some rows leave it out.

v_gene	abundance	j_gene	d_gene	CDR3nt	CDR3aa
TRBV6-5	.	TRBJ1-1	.	TGTGCCACCTCCCGATCCTCCGGTCCAGAAGCTTTCTTT	CATSRSSGPEAFF
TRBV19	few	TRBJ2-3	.	TGTGCCAGTAGTCGGTCCTGGGATACGCAGTATTTT	CASSRSWDTQYF
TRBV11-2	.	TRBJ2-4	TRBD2	TGTGCCAGCAGCTTTGGCGGACTAGCGGGGGGGTACAAAAACATTCAGTACTTC	CASSFGGLAGGYKNIQYF
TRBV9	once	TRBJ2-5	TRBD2	TGTGCCAGCAGCCCCCAAATTCGGGGGGGGCGGGCCCAGTACTTC	CASSPQIRGGRAQYF
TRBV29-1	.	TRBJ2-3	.	TGCAGCGTTGCCCCAGGGACTAGCACAGATACGCAGTATTTT	CSVAPGTSTDTQYF
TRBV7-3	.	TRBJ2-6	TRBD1	TGTGCCAGCAGCTTAAAGTGGTGGGGACAGGGCCTCTCTGGGGCCAACGTCCTGACTTTC	CASSLKWWGQGLSGANVLTF
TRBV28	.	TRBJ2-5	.	TGTGCCAGCAGTTTAGACGGGGGATGGGAGACCCAGTACTTC	CASSLDGGWETQYF
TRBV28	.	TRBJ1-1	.	TGTGCCAGCAGTTTTACGAGTTTGGACACTGAAGCTTTCTTT	CASSFTSLDTEAFF
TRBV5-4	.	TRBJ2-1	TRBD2	TGTGCCAGCAGAAGGAGAACGGGACTAGCGGGGCACGGGGAGCAGTTCTTC	CASRRRTGLAGHGEQFF
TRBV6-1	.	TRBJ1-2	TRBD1	TGTGCCAGCAGTGCTTACTCAGGACAGGGCAACTATGGCTACACCTTC	CASSAYSGQGNYGYTF
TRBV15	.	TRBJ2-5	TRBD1	TGTGCCACCAGCTGGGGACAGGGGGAAGAGACCCAGTACTTC	CATSWGQGEETQYF
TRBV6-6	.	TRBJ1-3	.	TGTGCCAGCGCTGGGGCGGCTGGAAACACCATATATTTT	CASAGAAGNTIYF
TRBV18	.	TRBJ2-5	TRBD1	TGTGCCAGCTCACCACCGGCAGGGGGATCCCAAGAGACCCAGTACTTC	CASSPPAGGSQETQYF
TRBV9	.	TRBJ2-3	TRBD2	TGTGCCAGCAGCTCCAGCGCGGGGGGCCCTGGCGATACGCAGTATTTT	CASSSSAGGPGDTQYF
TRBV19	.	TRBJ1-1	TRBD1	TGTGCCAGTAGTATGACAGGGGTGAACACTGAAGCTTTCTTT	CASSMTGVNTEAFF
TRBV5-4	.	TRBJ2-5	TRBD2	TGTGCCAGCAGCTCGGGGCCTAGCGGGGGGGCTTTAGGCCAAGAGACCCAGTACTTC	CASSSGPSGGALGQETQYF
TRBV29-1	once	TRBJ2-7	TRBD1	TGCAGCGTACCGGGACAGGGGGCCTACGAGCAGTACTTC	CSVPGQGAYEQYF
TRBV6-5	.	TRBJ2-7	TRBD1	TGTGCCAGCAGCAGATCTCGGGACAGCTACGAGCAGTACTTC	CASSRSRDSYEQYF
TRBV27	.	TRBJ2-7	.	TGTGCCAGCAGTGAAAACGACAGATACGAGCAGTACTTC	CASSENDRYEQYF
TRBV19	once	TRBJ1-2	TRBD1	TGTGCCAGCCGGGGGTTTGGGACAGGATATACCTTGGAGGGCTACACCTTC	CASRGFGTGYTLEGYTF
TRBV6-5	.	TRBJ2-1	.	TGTGCCAGCAGCAACAGGGATGGGGGGGTGAATGAGCAGTTCTTC	CASSNRDGGVNEQFF
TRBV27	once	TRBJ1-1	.	TGTGCCAGCAGTAGGAGCGGGCGTGAAGCTTTCTTT	CASSRSGREAFF
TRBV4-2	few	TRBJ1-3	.	TGTGCCAGCAGCCAAGGGGCAGGGTTGTACACCATATATTTT	CASSQGAGLYTIYF
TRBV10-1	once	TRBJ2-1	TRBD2	TGCGCCAGCAGTGACTCGCGGGGAGGGGAGCAGTTCTTC	CASSDSRGGEQFF